The next 20 T cell receptor beta chains were all read from a single sample in a study of CXCR3-negative and CXCR3-positive naive CD8 T cells. Points from the study as a whole: Against CXCR3-negative naive cells, CXCR3-positive naive cells showed more hydrophobic TRB CDR3s.

The antigens for these receptors are not known. UMI-labeled 5' RACE TRB cDNA libraries were prepared from the cells. TCRdb re-analyzed the 5' RACE reads; it lists each CDR3 protein once, without DNA. The sample has 65,000 to 90,000 distinct CDR3 sequences; the top ten hold 0.55% to 0.7%. Sequencing was carried out using naive CXCR3+ CD8+ T cells from blood. Subset reported: CD45RO-CCR7+CD27+CD95- naive CD8+ T cells expressing CXCR3 (TNR3+). The source of these receptors is a human donor in good health. Some clones in this sample may be carry-over from other donors' samples.

The rearrangement links TRBV4-1 to TRBJ2-5. The V gene's germline CDR1 is MGHRA and CDR2 YSYEKL. CDR3 length: 16 amino acids. The chain's CDR3 is CASSQESGRVGETQYF.

The V call is TRBV7-3, the J call TRBJ2-3; TCRdb picks TRBD1, but there is no DNA to check that call. This CDR3 comprises 14 residues. Germline values: CDR1 SGHTA, CDR2 FQGTGA. The CDR3 here is CASSPPGRPDTQYF. Variable domain in full (rest from reference TRBV7-3 and TRBJ2-3): GAGVSQTPSNKVTEKGKYVELRCDPISGHTALYWYRQSLGQGPEFLIYFQGTGAADDSGLPNDRFFAVRPEGSVSTLKIQRTERGDSAVYLCASSPPGRPDTQYFGPGTRLTVL.

The gene calls are TRBV3-1 and TRBJ2-7; TCRdb's D call, TRBD1, is unchecked because there is no DNA. Looked up from germline, CDR1 is LGHDT and CDR2 is YNNKEL (reference sequence). The CDR3 is 14 residues long. CDR3 loop: CASSQDRQFYEQYF.

The V call is TRBV6-4, the J call TRBJ2-5; as DNA is missing, the TRBD1 call by TCRdb cannot be tested. Germline CDR1 MRHNA, CDR2 SNTAGT. The CDR3 sequence is 16 residues long. The chain's CDR3 is CASSDTPDRDGETQYF.

The genes are TRBV28 and TRBJ2-7; as DNA is missing, the TRBD1 call by TCRdb cannot be tested. Germline V CDR1 and CDR2: MDHEN, SYDVKM. This CDR3 has 14 residues. The CDR3 sequence: CASTFWGAQDEQYF.

The chain is built from TRBV10-3 and TRBJ2-1; TCRdb selects TRBD2, and the lack of DNA leaves this call unchecked. Germline V CDR1 and CDR2: ENHRY, SYGVKD. This CDR3 spans 14 amino acids. The CDR3 loop reads CAISEPAEGSEQFF.

The chain joins TRBV5-1 to TRBJ2-2; TCRdb's D call of TRBD1 is untestable without DNA. Germline V CDR1 and CDR2: SGHRS, YFSETQ. The CDR3 spans 13 residues. The CDR3 loop reads CASRRDGTGELFF.

V gene TRBV27 combines with J gene TRBJ2-5; absent DNA, TCRdb's TRBD2 call cannot be checked. The CDR3 length is 15 residues. Germline V CDR1 and CDR2: MNHEY, SMNVEV (reference sequence). The chain's CDR3 is CASSWRQSPAETQYF.

The chain employs TRBV3-1 and TRBJ2-5; the TCRdb call, TRBD1, lacks DNA for checking. Germline V lookup: CDR1 LGHDT, CDR2 YNNKEL (reference sequence). This CDR3 is 16 amino acids long. CDR3: CASSPGQGEGEETQYF.

This chain connects TRBV29-1 to TRBJ2-1; lacking DNA, the TRBD1 call made by TCRdb goes unchecked. Germline values: CDR1 SQVTM, CDR2 ANQGSEA. The CDR3 has 14 amino acids. Here the CDR3 reads CSVDPVSSYNEQFF.

This rearrangement joins TRBV19 to TRBJ1-1; as DNA is missing, the TRBD1 call by TCRdb cannot be tested. From germline, CDR1 is LNHDA and CDR2 SQIVND (reference sequence). The CDR3 spans 17 residues. CDR3 loop: CASSFGTEYDMNTEAFF.

The chain joins TRBV19 to TRBJ2-5; TCRdb's assignment of TRBD1 cannot be checked, as there is no DNA. The CDR3 loop spans 13 amino acids. CDR1 is LNHDA, CDR2 SQIVND, per germline (reference sequence). The CDR3: CASSIASTGAQYF.

J is TRBJ2-3 and V is TRBV2; TCRdb's D call of TRBD2 is untestable without DNA. This CDR3 comprises 14 residues. From germline, CDR1 is SNHLY and CDR2 FYNNEI. The CDR3 loop is CASNGAGGEDTQYF.

The V call is TRBV25-1, the J call TRBJ2-1; TCRdb's D gene call, TRBD1, goes unchecked for lack of DNA. From germline, CDR1 is MGHDK and CDR2 SYGVNS. The CDR3 has 15 residues. Here the CDR3 reads CASSEYPGTYNEQFF.

The CDR3 loop is CAGTSGGDRYNEQFF. The gene calls are TRBV7-8 and TRBJ2-1; TCRdb lists TRBD2, though no DNA is available to test this call. This CDR3 is built from 15 residues. CDR1 SGHVS and CDR2 FQNEAQ come from the germline V gene.

This sequence joins TRBV12-3 or TRBV12-4 and TRBJ2-1. This CDR3 is built from 14 residues. This chain's CDR3 is CASSLGQSYNEQFF.

The chain joins TRBV14 to TRBJ2-2. The CDR3 is 15 residues long. CDR1 and CDR2 from the germline V gene are SGHDN and FVKESK. CDR3 region: CASSQSLRGTGELFF.

The chain links TRBV12-3 or TRBV12-4 to TRBJ2-3; TCRdb names TRBD2, which stays unverified in the absence of DNA. This CDR3 is built from 15 residues. The CDR3 loop is CASSLGWETPDTQYF.

V usage is TRBV28 and J usage is TRBJ2-5; no DNA is available, so the TRBD2 call from TCRdb remains unchecked. The CDR3 contains 19 residues. In germline, CDR1 is MDHEN, CDR2 SYDVKM. The CDR3 region is CASSLSPWDGPGIMETQYF.

The chain uses TRBV6-5 and TRBJ2-6; TCRdb calls TRBD1, which cannot be checked without DNA. The CDR3 sequence is 18 residues long. From germline, CDR1 is MNHEY and CDR2 SVGAGI. CDR3 amino acids: CASSYSAFKGTGANVLTF.